This T cell receptor beta chain was observed in a study of precursors of human CD4 cytotoxic T cells (dated by TCRdb to the late 2010s). General notes on the study: CD4+ memory subsets from roughly 13 donors in total were covered by the bulk TCR-seq analysis. TCR-seq analysis of over 11 donors yielded TCRalpha and TCRbeta chain sequences (table S7).

Overall study results and their limits: According to the authors, a human observational design cannot definitively establish the direction of differentiation between precursor and effector cells. Some bulk TCR-seq comparisons included only about 95% of the 14 donors, suggesting not every subset was available for every donor. Compared with TCM and TEM subsets, the IL-7Rhigh and IL-7R- TEMRA subsets had more restricted TCR repertoires, with lower diversity and more expanded clonotypes. A bigger share of IL-7Rhigh TEMRA clonotypes consisted of expanded effector clonotypes than was the case for TEM or TCM clonotypes.

This clonotype was detected only a few times. No antigen is known for it. No much larger clone exists at a distance of one base, and base qualities are not known. To test a precursor-effector relationship among CD4 cytotoxic T cells, bulk UMI-based TCR sequencing was performed on four sorted CD4+ memory subsets (TCM, TEM, IL-7Rhigh TEMRA, IL-7R- TEMRA). Cells were obtained from peripheral blood mononuclear cells that had been isolated from human blood. Sequencing instrument: Illumina MiSeq. Processing in the source paper ran as follows. Repertoire diversity was measured with the Shannon-Wiener index computed in VDJtools. A TCRbeta clonotype counted as expanded if its clonotype frequency was 3 or higher. TCRdb applied fastp at Q25 and MiXCR to the public reads, then kept only in-frame beta chains. A single entry per CDR3 protein holds the most common genes and DNA from its merged rows. The V and J calls were determined by TCRdb, not by the authors. The sample data list fewer than 650 distinct CDR3 sequences, and 17% of these were observed just once. Jointly, the top ten make up over 20% of the sample.

Reading from cysteine to phenylalanine, the CDR3 counts 13 amino acids. Only the CDR3 DNA is retained, 39 bases long and in frame from the first base. Taken from the germline V gene, the CDR1 and CDR2 loops are SGHDT and YYEEEE. V and J are truncated by 3 bases and 2 bases respectively, leaving an intervening sequence of 9 bases. The receptor chain draws on TRBV5-6 and TRBJ2-7, with TRBD2 tentatively as D gene (5 bases match). Sequencing used memory CD4+ T cells from blood (PBMCs). The source is a human donor in good health. CDR3 loop: CASSSTGAYEQYF. The DNA is TGTGCCAGCAGCTCAACCGGGGCCTACGAGCAGTACTTC.